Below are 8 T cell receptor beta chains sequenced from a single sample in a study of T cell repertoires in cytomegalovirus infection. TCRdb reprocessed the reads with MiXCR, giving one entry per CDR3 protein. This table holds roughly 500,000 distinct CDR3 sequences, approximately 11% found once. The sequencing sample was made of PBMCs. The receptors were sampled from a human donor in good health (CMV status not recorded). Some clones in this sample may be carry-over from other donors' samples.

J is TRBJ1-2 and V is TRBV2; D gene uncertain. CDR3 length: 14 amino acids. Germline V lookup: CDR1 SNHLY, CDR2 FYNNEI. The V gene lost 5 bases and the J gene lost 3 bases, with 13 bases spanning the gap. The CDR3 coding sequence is TGTGCCAGCAGTTCCGGACGGGGAGACTATGGCTACACCTTC. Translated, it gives CASSSGRGDYGYTF.

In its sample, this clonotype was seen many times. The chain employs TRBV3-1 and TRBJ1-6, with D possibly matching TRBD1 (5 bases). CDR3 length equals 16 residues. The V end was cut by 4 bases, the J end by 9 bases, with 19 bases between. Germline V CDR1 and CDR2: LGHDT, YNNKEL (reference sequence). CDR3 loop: CASSPGGDRLGSPLHF. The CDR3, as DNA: TGTGCCAGCAGCCCCGGGGGGGATAGACTAGGTTCACCCCTCCACTTT.

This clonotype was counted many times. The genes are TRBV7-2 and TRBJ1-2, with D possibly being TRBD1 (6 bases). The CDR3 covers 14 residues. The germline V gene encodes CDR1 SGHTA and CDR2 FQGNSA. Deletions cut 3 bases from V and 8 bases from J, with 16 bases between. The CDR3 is CASSFPLGARGYTF. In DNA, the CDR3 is TGTGCCAGCAGCTTTCCTCTGGGGGCGAGAGGCTACACCTTC.

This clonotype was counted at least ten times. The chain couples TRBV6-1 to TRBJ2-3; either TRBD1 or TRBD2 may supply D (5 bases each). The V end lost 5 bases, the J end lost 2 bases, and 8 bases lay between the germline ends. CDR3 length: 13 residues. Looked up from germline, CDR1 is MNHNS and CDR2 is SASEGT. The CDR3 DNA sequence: TGTGCCAGCAGTCGGGACCTCACAGATACGCAGTATTTT. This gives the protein CASSRDLTDTQYF.

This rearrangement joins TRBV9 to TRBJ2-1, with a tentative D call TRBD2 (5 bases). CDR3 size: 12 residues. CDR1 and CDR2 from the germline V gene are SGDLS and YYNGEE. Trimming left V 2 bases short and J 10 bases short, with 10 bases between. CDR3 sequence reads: CASSVVAGEQFF. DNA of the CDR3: TGTGCCAGCAGCGTGGTGGCGGGCGAGCAGTTCTTC.

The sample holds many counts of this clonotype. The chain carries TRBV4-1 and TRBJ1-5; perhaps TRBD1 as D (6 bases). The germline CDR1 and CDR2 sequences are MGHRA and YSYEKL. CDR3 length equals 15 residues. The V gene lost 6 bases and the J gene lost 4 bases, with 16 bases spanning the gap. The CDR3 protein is CASRQGAESNQPQHF. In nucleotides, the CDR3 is TGCGCCAGCAGACAGGGAGCCGAATCTAATCAGCCCCAGCATTTT.

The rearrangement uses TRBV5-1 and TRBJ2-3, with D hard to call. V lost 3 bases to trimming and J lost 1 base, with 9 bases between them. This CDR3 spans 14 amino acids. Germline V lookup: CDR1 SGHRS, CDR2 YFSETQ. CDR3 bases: TGCGCCAGCAGCTCCCAAATTCGCACAGATACGCAGTATTTT. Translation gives CASSSQIRTDTQYF.

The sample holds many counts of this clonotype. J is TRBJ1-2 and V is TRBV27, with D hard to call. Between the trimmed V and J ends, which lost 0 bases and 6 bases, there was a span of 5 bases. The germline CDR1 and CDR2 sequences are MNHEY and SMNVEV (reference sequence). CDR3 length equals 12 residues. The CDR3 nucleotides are TGTGCCAGCAGTTTATCGGGAAATGGCTACACCTTC. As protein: CASSLSGNGYTF.